This T cell receptor beta chain derives from a study of blood T cell repertoires in COVID-19. CDR1 is MNHEY, CDR2 SMNVEV, per germline (reference sequence). The V and J ends lost 4 bases and 13 bases, in that order; junction bases with no gene match: 11. The CDR3 is 13 residues long. Per the original methods: How many nucleated cells were present was estimated from reference gene primer amplification. Measured with immunoSEQ multiplex PCR; TCRdb has only the in-frame clones, and not every one. The V and J calls and clone size were taken over from that table, and D and trimming were inferred from the DNA. The table lists around 360,000 clones, about 90% of them singletons.

The sequencing sample was made of PBMCs or T cells enriched from blood (not recorded which). J is TRBJ1-2 and V is TRBV27; TRBD1 aligns across 8 bases. This TCR was recovered from a man aged 35-49 years in a cohort exposed to, infected with or recovered from COVID-19 (not recorded which). CDR3 bases: TGTGCCAGCAGTTCCCCAGGACAGGGTGGGTCCACCTTC. Encoded protein: CASSSPGQGGSTF.